This T cell receptor (beta chain) was found in a study of T cells in Graves' hyperthyroidism and ophthalmopathy. TCR beta CDR3 regions were amplified from RNA transcripts. In the first-round RT-PCR of the TCR CDR3, the HTBI primer set was used. TCRdb re-derived calls from the multiplex PCR reads in MiXCR, one entry per CDR3 protein. The data hold more than 550,000 distinct CDR3 sequences, with around a sixth observed a single time. Patients between 18 and 65 years old had hyperthyroidism, newly diagnosed and lasting under 2 months. Not enrolled were patients with uncontrolled infection, other autoimmune disease, pregnancy or lactation. The study collected blood at first hyperthyroidism diagnosis, before any ophthalmopathy symptoms arose. The PBMCs had their origin in less than 13 ml of fresh peripheral blood. V was clipped by 4 bases and J by 0 bases, with 17 bases between them. This CDR3 is 16 amino acids long. Per the germline V gene, CDR1 is DFQATT and CDR2 is SNEGSKA (reference sequence).

The sequence derives from a woman between 45 and 65 years old with Graves' hyperthyroidism that later progressed to Graves' ophthalmopathy. This chain uses TRBV20-1 with TRBJ2-3; D gene unclear. Specimen: blood. CDR3 sequence (DNA): TGCAGTGCTATGTGGGAATCGGCGGCTAGCACAGATACGCAGTATTTT. Translating gives CSAMWESAASTDTQYF.